Below, one T cell receptor beta chain is given with its context. Which antigen it targets is not known. No base-level quality is on record; no much larger clone is a single base apart. The sample belongs to a study of T cells in narcolepsy (dated 2018 in TCRdb). Regarding the study in general: The study enrolled patients with narcolepsy type 1 or type 2 (NT1, NT2) together with healthy control donors. Autoreactive T cells targeting hypocretin neuron self-antigens (hypocretin, TRIB2) were sought in narcolepsy patients, and TCR Vbeta sequencing was used to track clonotypes in blood and CSF.

Library prep was done by the immunoSEQ multiplex PCR assay. TCRdb obtained this table from immuneACCESS and retained in-frame rearrangements with V and J assigned. These tables miss some clones; where compared with another copy, unresolved V genes account for less than half of the shortfall, and the remainder is unexplained. For this sample the table gives about 32,000 clones, of which 83% were detected only once. The ten largest clonotypes hold roughly 0.68% of the sample. Relative to germline, V is 3 bases shorter and J is 0 bases shorter, with 8 bases between their ends. Per the germline V gene, ENHRY is the CDR1 and SYGVKD is the CDR2. The CDR3 starts with the cysteine, ends with the phenylalanine, and has 14 residues. Left in the record is the CDR3 DNA by itself, 42 bases read in frame from the first base. For TCR Vbeta sequencing, memory CD4+ T cells were sorted ex vivo from the peripheral blood of narcolepsy patients and healthy controls.

Results and caveats for the whole study, not just this receptor: Autoreactive clonotypes were reported to be detected serially in the blood of the same patients and of different patients, but not in the blood of healthy controls. No sequences matching autoreactive T cell clones were contained in some blood memory CD4+ repertoires from patients and controls. In plots comparing CSF and blood CD4+ T cell clonotypes from the same patient, HCRT-specific and TRIB2-specific autoreactive clonotypes were highlighted. Numbers of sequenced blood memory CD4+ clonotypes were comparable, with averages of some 38,000 in patients and approximately 30,000 in controls.

The specimen was memory (CD45RA-) CD4+ T cells from blood. What the cell subset or site label conveys for this sample: memory T cells sorted ex vivo from peripheral blood. The sequence links TRBV10-3 to TRBJ1-1; TRBD1 might be the D gene, on 6 matching bases. This clonotype was obtained from a human donor in good health. CDR3 sequence: CAISDTGMNTEAFF. The DNA reads as follows: TGTGCCATCAGTGATACAGGGATGAACACTGAAGCTTTCTTT.